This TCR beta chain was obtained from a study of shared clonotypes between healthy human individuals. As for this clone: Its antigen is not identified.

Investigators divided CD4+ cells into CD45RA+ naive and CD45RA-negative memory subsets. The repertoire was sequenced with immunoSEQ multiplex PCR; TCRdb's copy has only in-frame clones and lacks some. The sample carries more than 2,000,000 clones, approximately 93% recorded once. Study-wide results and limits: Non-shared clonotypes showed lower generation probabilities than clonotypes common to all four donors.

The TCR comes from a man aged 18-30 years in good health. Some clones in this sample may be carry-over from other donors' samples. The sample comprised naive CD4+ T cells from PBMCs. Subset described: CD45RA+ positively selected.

Written as DNA, the CDR3 is TGTGCCAGCAGCCGGGACAGAGGTTATCAGCCCCAGCATTTT. This sequence encodes CASSRDRGYQPQHF. The chain links TRBV28 to TRBJ1-5; 7 bases fit TRBD1. Trimming took 6 bases from V and 5 from J; bases not matched to a gene: 7. CDR3 size: 14 residues. In germline, CDR1 is MDHEN, CDR2 SYDVKM.